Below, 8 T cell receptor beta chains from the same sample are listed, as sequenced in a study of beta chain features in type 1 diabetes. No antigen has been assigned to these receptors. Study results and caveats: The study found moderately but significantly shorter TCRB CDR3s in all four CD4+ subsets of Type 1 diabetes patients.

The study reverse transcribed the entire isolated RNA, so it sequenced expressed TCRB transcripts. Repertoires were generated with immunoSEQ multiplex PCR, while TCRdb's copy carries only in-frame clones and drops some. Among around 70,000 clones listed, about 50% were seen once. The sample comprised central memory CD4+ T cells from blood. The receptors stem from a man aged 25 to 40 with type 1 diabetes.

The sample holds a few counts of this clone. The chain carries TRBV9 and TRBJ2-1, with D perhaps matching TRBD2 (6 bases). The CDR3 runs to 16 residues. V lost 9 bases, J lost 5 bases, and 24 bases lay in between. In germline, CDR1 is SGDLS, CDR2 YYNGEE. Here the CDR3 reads CAIITSGLPENNEQFF. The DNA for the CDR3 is TGTGCCATCATAACCTCGGGACTCCCTGAGAACAATGAGCAGTTCTTC. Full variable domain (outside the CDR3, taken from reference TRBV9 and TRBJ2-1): DSGVTQTPKHLITATGQRVTLRCSPRSGDLSVYWYQQSLDQGLQFLIQYYNGEERAKGNILERFSAQQFPDLHSELNLSSLELGDSALYFCAIITSGLPENNEQFFGPGTRLTVL.

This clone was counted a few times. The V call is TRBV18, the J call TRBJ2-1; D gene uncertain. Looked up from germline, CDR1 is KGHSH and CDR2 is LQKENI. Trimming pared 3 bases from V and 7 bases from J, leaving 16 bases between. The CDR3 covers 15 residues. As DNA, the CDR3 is TGTGCCAGCTCACCGGGCGACAAGGCAACAAATGAGCAGTTCTTC. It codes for CASSPGDKATNEQFF.

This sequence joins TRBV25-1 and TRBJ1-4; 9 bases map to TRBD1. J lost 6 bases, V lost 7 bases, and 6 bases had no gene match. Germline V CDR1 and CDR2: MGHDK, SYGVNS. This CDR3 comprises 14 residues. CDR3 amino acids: CASTSQGADEKLFF. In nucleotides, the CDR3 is TGTGCCAGCACCTCACAGGGGGCGGATGAAAAACTGTTTTTT.

DNA for the CDR3: TGCGCCAGCAGTGAGATGAGGTCCACAGATACGCAGTATTTT. Translated, it gives CASSEMRSTDTQYF. The chain has TRBV10-1 and TRBJ2-3; D is unclear. CDR3 length: 14 amino acids. V gave up 2 bases and J gave up 2 bases, with 8 bases separating them. Germline CDR1 and CDR2: WNHNN and SYGVQD (reference sequence).

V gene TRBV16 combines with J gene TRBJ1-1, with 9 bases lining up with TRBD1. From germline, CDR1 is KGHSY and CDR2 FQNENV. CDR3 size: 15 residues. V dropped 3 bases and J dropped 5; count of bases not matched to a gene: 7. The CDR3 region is CASSQSTGGWTEAFF. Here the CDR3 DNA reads TGTGCCAGCAGCCAGAGCACAGGGGGCTGGACTGAAGCTTTCTTT.

The CDR3 is CASSPPPGQGPWETQYF. The CDR3 nucleotides read TGTGCCAGCTCACCACCCCCGGGGCAGGGGCCTTGGGAGACCCAGTACTTC. The chain uses TRBV18 and TRBJ2-5; perhaps TRBD1 as D (6 bases). CDR1 and CDR2 from the germline V gene are KGHSH and LQKENI. The V and J ends lost 0 bases and 5 bases respectively, with 19 bases between them. The CDR3 has 17 amino acids.

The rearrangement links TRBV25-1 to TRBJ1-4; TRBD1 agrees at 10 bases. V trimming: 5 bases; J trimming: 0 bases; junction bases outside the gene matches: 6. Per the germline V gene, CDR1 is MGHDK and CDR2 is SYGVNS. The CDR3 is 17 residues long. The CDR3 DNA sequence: TGTGCCAGCAGTATACGGACAGGGGGATCAACTAATGAAAAACTGTTTTTT. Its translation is CASSIRTGGSTNEKLFF.

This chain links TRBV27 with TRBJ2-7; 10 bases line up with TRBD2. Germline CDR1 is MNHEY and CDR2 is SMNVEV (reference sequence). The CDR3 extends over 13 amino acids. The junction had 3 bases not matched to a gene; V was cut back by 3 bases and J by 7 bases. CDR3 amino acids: CASSLLAGEEQYF. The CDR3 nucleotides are TGTGCCAGCAGTTTGCTAGCGGGAGAGGAGCAGTACTTC.